This TCR beta chain was sequenced in a study of control samples from healthy donors and cancer patients. Germline CDR1 is LNHDA and CDR2 is SQIVND (reference sequence). Trimming left V 5 bases short and J 7 bases short, with 17 bases between. The CDR3 extends over 15 amino acids. This clone occurred once. Sequencing used immunoSEQ multiplex PCR; TCRdb keeps in-frame clones, though not all of them. The sample comprises 150,000 to 190,000 clones, more than 85% of which are singletons, and under 2.5% rests with the top ten. The clonotype comes from a man in his forties or fifties in good health. Sequenced material: blood. The V call is TRBV19, the J call TRBJ1-4, with D possibly TRBD1 on 5 matching bases. The CDR3 DNA reads as TGTGCCAGTAGTTACTCCCAGGGATTTCGTGAAAAACTGTTTTTT. It specifies CASSYSQGFREKLFF.